The 27 T cell receptor beta chains in this list originate from one sample, sequenced in a study of CD8+ T cells in alopecia areata. Sequencing templates came from extracted RNA that was reverse transcribed into cDNA. Libraries were prepared by immunoSEQ multiplex PCR; TCRdb keeps only in-frame clonotypes and omits some of them. Altogether 140,000 to 150,000 clones are present, roughly 46% being singletons, with the ten largest covering 0.95% to 1%. Material: CD4+ T cells sorted from blood, obtained at week 0. The source of these receptors is a human donor with alopecia areata.

This clone was seen once. The CDR3 loop is CAWSATANTEAFF. DNA for the CDR3: TGTGCCTGGAGCGCTACAGCGAACACTGAAGCTTTCTTT. This chain uses TRBV30 with TRBJ1-1; D is undetermined. V shed 3 bases and J shed 1 base, with 9 bases lying between them. CDR3 length: 13 residues. Per the germline V gene, CDR1 is GTSNPN and CDR2 is SVGIG (reference sequence).

This clone ranks as medium-sized. The V call is TRBV7-2, the J call TRBJ2-7; D unclear. The V gene's germline CDR1 is SGHTA and CDR2 FQGNSA. The CDR3 contains 14 residues. Between the trimmed V and J ends, which lost 5 bases and 0 bases, there was a span of 11 bases. CDR3 region: CASSPLVLSYEQYF. DNA of the CDR3: TGTGCCAGCAGCCCGCTCGTCCTCTCCTACGAGCAGTACTTC.

This clone appeared a single time. This chain connects TRBV15 to TRBJ2-3; TRBD2 might be the D (5 bases). The CDR3 sequence is 14 residues long. Germline V CDR1 and CDR2: LNHNV, YYDKDF (reference sequence). The V end lost 1 base, the J end lost 3 bases, and 8 bases lay between the germline ends. CDR3 protein: CATSRATGTDTQYF. CDR3 nucleotides: TGTGCCACCAGCAGAGCAACGGGGACAGATACGCAGTATTTT.

The V and J genes are TRBV29-1 and TRBJ2-3, with unresolved D. Trimming removed 3 bases at V and 6 bases at J, with 13 bases between. This CDR3 comprises 13 residues. Germline values: CDR1 SQVTM, CDR2 ANQGSEA. DNA for the CDR3: TGCAGCGTTGATGTCCCAGGCTTGGATACGCAGTATTTT. This sequence encodes CSVDVPGLDTQYF.

The chain has TRBV7-9 and TRBJ1-1, with 8 bases matching TRBD1. The CDR3 is made up of 12 amino acids. Germline CDR1 reads SEHNR; CDR2 reads FQNEAQ (reference sequence). Unmatched junction bases numbered 4, after V lost 6 bases and J lost 7 bases. Written as DNA, the CDR3 is TGTGCCAGCAGTCAGGGGGCCGGTGAAGCTTTCTTT. Its translation: CASSQGAGEAFF.

This clone was observed a handful of times. The chain combines TRBV30 with TRBJ1-5; a weak D match, TRBD1 (6 bases). Germline CDR1 and CDR2: GTSNPN and SVGIG (reference sequence). Between the trimmed V and J ends, which lost 3 bases and 3 bases, there was a span of 12 bases. CDR3 length equals 14 residues. The CDR3 nucleotides are TGTGCCTGGAGGGGACACGTAACCAATCAGCCCCAGCATTTT. It specifies CAWRGHVTNQPQHF.

The table lists this clone with a few counts. This chain links TRBV7-7 with TRBJ2-1; 10 bases are shared with TRBD1. The junction had 2 bases not matched to a gene; V was cut back by 5 bases and J by 10 bases. The CDR3 extends over 12 amino acids. Germline CDR1 is SSHAT and CDR2 is FNYEAQ (reference sequence). In nucleotides, the CDR3 is TGTGCCAGCAGCACGGACAGGGGGGAGCAGTTCTTC. This codes for CASSTDRGEQFF.

This rearrangement joins TRBV6-5 to TRBJ2-1; D uncertain. Germline lookup yields CDR1 MNHEY and CDR2 SVGAGI. This CDR3 region has 12 residues. Trimming took off 7 bases at V and 8 bases at J, with 12 bases between the two ends. This CDR3 reads CASTDGYDEQFF. CDR3 DNA: TGTGCCAGCACCGACGGCTATGATGAGCAGTTCTTC.

The rearrangement uses TRBV4-2 and TRBJ2-2, with TRBD2 as a possible D gene (6 bases). CDR3 length: 14 residues. V was shortened by 2 bases and J by 5 bases, with 9 bases between the two germline ends. Germline V gene lookup returns CDR1 LGHNA and CDR2 YNFKEQ. The DNA of the CDR3 is TGTGCCAGCAGCCAATCTAGCGAAACCGGGGAGCTGTTTTTT. Its protein product is CASSQSSETGELFF.

The CDR3 reads CASSTGTVIQETQYF. CDR3 nucleotide sequence: TGTGCCAGCAGCACCGGGACAGTCATCCAAGAGACCCAGTACTTC. J is TRBJ2-5 and V is TRBV5-4, with 7 positions matching TRBD1. This CDR3 is built from 15 residues. Germline trimming cut 4 bases from V and 1 base from J; bases unmatched to any gene: 7. Germline V gene lookup returns CDR1 SGHNT and CDR2 YYREEE (reference sequence).

V and J are TRBV2 and TRBJ2-1; D may be TRBD1 or TRBD2 (5 bases each). The CDR3 covers 11 residues. The germline V gene encodes CDR1 SNHLY and CDR2 FYNNEI. V shed 7 bases and J shed 6 bases, with 7 bases lying between them. CDR3 DNA: TGTGCCAGCACGGGGACCAATGAGCAGTTCTTC. Amino acid sequence: CASTGTNEQFF.

This clone was observed a handful of times. The chain combines TRBV7-9 with TRBJ2-7, with D possibly matching TRBD2 (6 bases). CDR1 is SEHNR, CDR2 FQNEAQ, per germline (reference sequence). V was shortened by 3 bases and J by 4 bases, with 13 bases between the two germline ends. The CDR3 covers 14 residues. The CDR3 protein is CASSLTGGTYEQYF. The CDR3 DNA sequence: TGTGCCAGCAGCTTGACTGGCGGGACTTACGAGCAGTACTTC.

The rearrangement uses TRBV4-1 and TRBJ2-3; TRBD2 agrees at 9 bases. This CDR3 has 17 amino acids. Germline V lookup: CDR1 MGHRA, CDR2 YSYEKL. J was trimmed by 3 bases and V by 1 base; bases with no gene match: 8. Here the CDR3 reads CASSQVVAGVPTDTQYF. The CDR3 nucleotides are TGCGCCAGCAGCCAAGTCGTAGCGGGAGTTCCAACAGATACGCAGTATTTT.

The chain uses TRBV23-1 and TRBJ1-5; perhaps TRBD1 as D (5 bases). TRBV23-1 is given ORF status, its function remaining uncertain. The CDR3 has 15 residues. The germline V and J ends were trimmed by 6 bases and 0 bases, with 12 bases remaining between them. CDR3 coding DNA: TGCGCCAGCAGACCGGGACGGCATAGCAATCAGCCCCAGCATTTT. This encodes CASRPGRHSNQPQHF.

The CDR3 DNA reads as TGCAGCGTCTCAGTAGGTCCCTACGAGCAGTACTTC. Protein sequence: CSVSVGPYEQYF. This rearrangement joins TRBV29-1 to TRBJ2-7; unclear D gene. The germline CDR1 and CDR2 sequences are SQVTM and ANQGSEA. This CDR3 contains 12 residues. V gave up 6 bases and J gave up 2 bases, with 11 bases separating them.

This clone was picked up one time. CDR3 sequence reads: CASSIMTSGYNEQFF. The CDR3 DNA follows: TGTGCCAGTAGTATTATGACTAGCGGTTACAATGAGCAGTTCTTC. The chain is built from TRBV19 and TRBJ2-1; 9 bases fit TRBD2. This CDR3 spans 15 amino acids. V dropped 3 bases and J dropped 4; count of bases not matched to a gene: 4. Germline CDR1 LNHDA, CDR2 SQIVND (reference sequence). Variable domain in full (rest from reference TRBV19 and TRBJ2-1): DGGITQSPKYLFRKEGQNVTLSCEQNLNHDAMYWYRQDPGQGLRLIYYSQIVNDFQKGDIAEGYSVSREKKESFPLTVTSAQKNPTAFYLCASSIMTSGYNEQFFGPGTRLTVL.

The rearrangement uses TRBV9 and TRBJ2-5; TRBD2 matches at 7 bases. The CDR3 spans 14 residues. V lost 3 bases to trimming and J lost 1 base; unmatched junction nucleotides: 3. Per germline, CDR1 SGDLS and CDR2 YYNGEE. In DNA, the CDR3 is TGTGCCAGCAGCGCCGGGACTACCCAAGAGACCCAGTACTTC. It yields the protein CASSAGTTQETQYF.

V usage is TRBV5-1 and J usage is TRBJ2-2; D ambiguous. The V end lost 5 bases, the J end lost 1 base, and 9 bases lay between the germline ends. CDR1 is SGHRS and CDR2 is YFSETQ in the germline V gene. This CDR3 is built from 14 residues. CDR3 in DNA: TGCGCCAGCAGTAGTCGCGGGAACACCGGGGAGCTGTTTTTT. Its translation is CASSSRGNTGELFF.

The chain couples TRBV19 to TRBJ2-7; no firm D call. This CDR3 contains 14 residues. The germline gives CDR1 LNHDA, CDR2 SQIVND (reference sequence). Trimming shortened V by 5 bases and J by 1 base, and 12 bases separated the two germline ends. In DNA, the CDR3 is TGTGCCAGTAGTTTGCGAGAGTCATCCTACGAGCAGTACTTC. Translating gives CASSLRESSYEQYF.

The chain combines TRBV7-2 with TRBJ2-3; D unresolved. CDR1 is SGHTA, CDR2 FQGNSA, per germline. The CDR3 loop spans 11 amino acids. Trimming removed 3 bases at V and 6 bases at J, with 4 bases between. The chain's CDR3 is CASSFMDTQYF. CDR3 DNA: TGTGCCAGCAGCTTCATGGATACGCAGTATTTT.

There are a few counts of this clone. The J gene is TRBJ2-5, the V gene TRBV5-1; tentatively, D is TRBD2 (5 bases). Trimming stripped 0 bases from V and 2 bases from J, with 8 bases between. CDR3 length: 14 amino acids. Germline V gives CDR1 SGHRS, CDR2 YFSETQ. The CDR3, as DNA: TGCGCCAGCAGCTTGGAACGGGGACAAGAGACCCAGTACTTC. This sequence encodes CASSLERGQETQYF.

V and J are TRBV6-1 and TRBJ1-1, with D unclear. V was cut by 7 bases and J by 5 bases, with 14 bases left in between. The CDR3 loop spans 13 amino acids. Germline V gives CDR1 MNHNS, CDR2 SASEGT. This CDR3 is CASKVGLRTEAFF. CDR3 nucleotide sequence: TGTGCCAGCAAAGTCGGACTGCGGACTGAAGCTTTCTTT.

The gene calls are TRBV29-1 and TRBJ2-7; D remains ambiguous. This CDR3 is built from 13 residues. Deletions cut 5 bases from V and 3 bases from J, with 14 bases between. The germline V gene has CDR1 SQVTM and CDR2 ANQGSEA. The CDR3 DNA reads TGCAGCGTTTCTGCAGCAGCATACTACGAGCAGTACTTC. Encoded protein: CSVSAAAYYEQYF.

This clone has just a few counts. The gene calls are TRBV29-1 and TRBJ2-7; unclear D gene. V was clipped by 1 base and J by 11 bases, with 15 bases between them. Germline CDR1 is SQVTM and CDR2 is ANQGSEA. This CDR3 spans 12 amino acids. The CDR3 is CSVEGAVGLKYF. For the CDR3, the DNA is TGCAGCGTTGAAGGGGCCGTCGGATTGAAGTACTTC.

This rearrangement joins TRBV29-1 to TRBJ2-1; 8 positions agree with TRBD2. Trimming removed 5 bases from V and 6 bases from J; junction bases left unmatched: 6. This CDR3 has 13 residues. Germline V gene lookup returns CDR1 SQVTM and CDR2 ANQGSEA. Written as DNA, the CDR3 is TGCAGCGTTCACCTCGGGACTAGCAATGAGCAGTTCTTC. This encodes CSVHLGTSNEQFF.

The chain recombines TRBV29-1 with TRBJ2-2; maybe TRBD1 (6 bases). The CDR3 spans 14 residues. V was cut by 3 bases and J by 1 base, with 9 bases left in between. Germline V lookup: CDR1 SQVTM, CDR2 ANQGSEA. In DNA form, the CDR3 reads TGCAGCGTTGAGGTGACAGGGAACACCGGGGAGCTGTTTTTT. Translation: CSVEVTGNTGELFF.

The table lists this clone with many counts. The CDR3: CSVRHANREQYF. CDR3 coding DNA: TGCAGCGTTCGGCACGCAAATCGCGAGCAGTACTTC. This chain links TRBV29-1 with TRBJ2-7; the D is unclear. This CDR3 comprises 12 residues. Deletions cut 5 bases from V and 6 bases from J, with 14 bases between. Germline V gene lookup returns CDR1 SQVTM and CDR2 ANQGSEA.